A single sample is the source of the 29 T cell receptor beta chains below, sequenced in a study of cytomegalovirus exposure and HLA in healthy donors. The PCR ran on 60 Vbeta and 13 Jbeta primers. Data came from immunoSEQ multiplex PCR; TCRdb stores just in-frame clones and leaves some out. Here the sample spans 80,000 or so clones, roughly 69% being singletons. The sample comprised PBMCs. The receptor set was obtained from a woman aged 45 to 65 in good health and CMV-seropositive.

This clone was counted only a few times. This rearrangement joins TRBV20-1 to TRBJ1-4, with a weak D call TRBD1 (6 bases). V dropped 6 bases and J dropped 7 bases, with 9 bases sitting between them. The CDR3 runs 11 residues. Per the germline V gene, CDR1 is DFQATT and CDR2 is SNEGSKA (reference sequence). CDR3 sequence: CSARTAEKLFF. In nucleotides, the CDR3 is TGCAGTGCACGGACAGCTGAAAAACTGTTTTTT.

V gene TRBV10-3 combines with J gene TRBJ1-1, with D possibly matching TRBD1 (6 bases). Trimming took off 7 bases at V and 5 bases at J, with 8 bases between the two ends. Germline V lookup: CDR1 ENHRY, CDR2 SYGVKD. This CDR3 has 11 amino acids. For the CDR3, the DNA is TGTGCCATCATGAGGGGGACTGAAGCTTTCTTT. This translates into CAIMRGTEAFF.

This chain uses TRBV9 with TRBJ1-3; D gene unclear. V gave up 6 bases and J gave up 0 bases, with 10 bases separating them. The CDR3 extends over 14 amino acids. CDR1 SGDLS and CDR2 YYNGEE come from the germline V gene. CDR3 protein: CASNRALSGNTIYF. DNA for the CDR3: TGTGCCAGCAACAGAGCCCTCTCTGGAAACACCATATATTTT.

The chain recombines TRBV18 with TRBJ2-7, with a tentative D call TRBD1 (6 bases). Trimming took off 4 bases at V and 3 bases at J, with 13 bases between the two ends. Germline V gene lookup returns CDR1 KGHSH and CDR2 LQKENI. This CDR3 has 14 residues. CDR3 amino acids: CASSQTTGFYEQYF. CDR3 in DNA: TGTGCCAGCTCACAGACGACAGGATTCTACGAGCAGTACTTC.

A single count supports this clone. The chain joins TRBV7-9 to TRBJ2-6, with TRBD1 matching over 10 bases. The CDR3 spans 19 residues. Germline V gene data show CDR1 as SEHNR and CDR2 as FQNEAQ (reference sequence). V lost 5 bases to trimming and J lost 2 bases; unmatched junction nucleotides: 12. CDR3 loop: CASSPWTGGLGTGANVLTF. The CDR3 coding sequence is TGTGCCAGCAGCCCCTGGACAGGGGGGCTGGGGACTGGGGCCAACGTCCTGACTTTC.

The rearrangement uses TRBV10-3 and TRBJ1-2; 10 bases are shared with TRBD1. In germline, CDR1 is ENHRY, CDR2 SYGVKD. The V and J ends lost 5 bases and 10 bases, in that order; junction bases with no gene match: 4. The CDR3 extends over 12 amino acids. This chain's CDR3 is CAISRDRGVYTF. CDR3 in DNA: TGTGCCATCAGTCGGGACAGGGGAGTCTACACCTTC.

This chain links TRBV5-1 with TRBJ2-7; 7 bases are shared with TRBD1. Germline assignment: CDR1 SGHRS and CDR2 YFSETQ. The CDR3 is made up of 14 amino acids. With 5 bases clipped from V and 5 bases from J, the junction kept 10 bases outside the gene matches. CDR3 amino acids: CASSRDRYVNEQYF. CDR3 nucleotides: TGCGCCAGCAGTCGGGACAGATACGTGAACGAGCAGTACTTC.

This chain connects TRBV5-1 to TRBJ1-1; D may be TRBD1 (6 bases). The CDR3 has 12 residues. V was clipped by 2 bases and J by 10 bases, with 12 bases between them. Germline values: CDR1 SGHRS, CDR2 YFSETQ. CDR3 sequence (DNA): TGCGCCAGCAGCTTAGGATCAGGGGTAGCTTTCTTT. This translates into CASSLGSGVAFF.

The chain recombines TRBV4-1 with TRBJ2-2; 9 nucleotides agree with TRBD2. This CDR3 is 18 amino acids long. Germline lookup yields CDR1 MGHRA and CDR2 YSYEKL. Losses at the gene ends were 0 bases for V and 7 bases for J; bases not matched to a gene: 12. The CDR3 reads CASSQDSRAGGPDGELFF. The CDR3 nucleotides read TGCGCCAGCAGCCAAGATAGCAGGGCGGGGGGGCCGGACGGGGAGCTGTTTTTT.

In DNA form, the CDR3 reads TGTGCCAGCACCCTCGACAGGGGGCGAGATACGCAGTATTTT. Translating it yields CASTLDRGRDTQYF. The rearrangement joins TRBV2 to TRBJ2-3; 10 bases map to TRBD1. The trim removed 7 bases at V and 5 bases at J, leaving 6 bases unmatched. Per the germline V gene, CDR1 is SNHLY and CDR2 is FYNNEI. There are 14 residues in the CDR3.

The chain carries TRBV10-3 and TRBJ1-2, with D tentatively TRBD1 (5 bases). The CDR3 covers 14 residues. V lost 2 bases, J lost 2 bases, and 9 bases lay in between. Germline V gives CDR1 ENHRY, CDR2 SYGVKD. The chain's CDR3 is CAISENRQNYGYTF. The CDR3 DNA is TGTGCCATCAGTGAGAATCGACAGAACTATGGCTACACCTTC.

The chain carries TRBV11-2 and TRBJ2-2; D is ambiguous. This CDR3 region has 14 residues. V lost 3 bases and J lost 5, with 10 bases in between. CDR1 and CDR2 from the germline V gene are SGHAT and FQNNGV. The CDR3 region is CASSLARGTGELFF. Written as DNA, the CDR3 is TGTGCCAGCAGCTTGGCTAGAGGTACCGGGGAGCTGTTTTTT.

This chain connects TRBV20-1 to TRBJ1-2, with a weak D call TRBD1 (5 bases). Germline values: CDR1 DFQATT, CDR2 SNEGSKA (reference sequence). The CDR3 runs 11 residues. The CDR3 bases are TGCCGCCGTGACAGCAACTATGGCTACACCTTC. It codes for CRRDSNYGYTF.

The chain links TRBV25-1 to TRBJ2-3; D gene uncertain. Germline V CDR1 and CDR2: MGHDK, SYGVNS. V lost 4 bases to trimming and J lost 4 bases, with 15 bases between them. The CDR3 spans 15 residues. The CDR3 DNA is TGTGCCAGCAGTGGTCAGGCTCTTTGGGCAGATACGCAGTATTTT. This codes for CASSGQALWADTQYF.

The chain joins TRBV9 to TRBJ2-2, with 9 bases fitting TRBD2. The CDR3 consists of 16 residues. Germline-derived CDR1 and CDR2 are SGDLS and YYNGEE. Unmatched junction bases numbered 6, after V lost 3 bases and J lost 3 bases. The DNA of the CDR3 is TGTGCCAGCAGCGATAGGACTAGCGAGTACACCGGGGAGCTGTTTTTT. It encodes CASSDRTSEYTGELFF.

The chain uses TRBV4-1 and TRBJ2-5; no definite D call. The CDR3 runs to 13 residues. Germline V gives CDR1 MGHRA, CDR2 YSYEKL. Trimming stripped 1 base from V and 1 base from J, with 4 bases between. Here the CDR3 DNA reads TGCGCCAGCAGCCAAGCTCGCCAAGAGACCCAGTACTTC. This sequence encodes CASSQARQETQYF.

The rearrangement uses TRBV6-4 and TRBJ2-3, with 10 bases lining up with TRBD2. In germline, CDR1 is MRHNA, CDR2 SNTAGT. The CDR3 is 13 amino acids. Losses at the gene ends were 2 bases for V and 9 bases for J; bases not matched to a gene: 2. The CDR3 DNA sequence: TGTGCCAGCAGTGACGAACTAGCGGGGACGCAGTATTTT. It is translated as CASSDELAGTQYF.

This clone was observed a handful of times. The chain combines TRBV9 with TRBJ2-3; D possibly corresponds to TRBD1 (6 bases). V dropped 0 bases and J dropped 4 bases, with 9 bases sitting between them. This CDR3 spans 14 amino acids. CDR1 and CDR2 from the germline V gene are SGDLS and YYNGEE. The CDR3 loop reads CASSVGTGPDTQYF. In DNA, the CDR3 is TGTGCCAGCAGCGTAGGAACAGGGCCAGATACGCAGTATTTT.

The chain has TRBV10-1 and TRBJ1-1, with 9 bases aligning to TRBD1. Germline assignment: CDR1 WNHNN and CDR2 SYGVQD (reference sequence). The CDR3 runs to 14 residues. V lost 9 bases and J lost 3; bases outside the gene matches: 8. CDR3 in DNA: TGCGCCAGACAAAACAGGGGGCCCGACACTGAAGCTTTCTTT. This encodes CARQNRGPDTEAFF.

The chain joins TRBV7-3 to TRBJ1-2; a weak D match, TRBD1 (6 bases). The CDR3 consists of 16 residues. The germline V and J ends were trimmed by 5 bases and 5 bases, with 21 bases remaining between them. Germline assignment: CDR1 SGHTA and CDR2 FQGTGA. For the CDR3, the DNA is TGTGCCAGCAGCGCGAGGGGGGGCGTTCCGCCTTATGGCTACACCTTC. Residues: CASSARGGVPPYGYTF.

This chain connects TRBV27 to TRBJ1-4; D is perhaps TRBD1 (6 bases). Looked up from germline, CDR1 is MNHEY and CDR2 is SMNVEV (reference sequence). CDR3 size: 14 residues. V was cut by 6 bases and J by 5 bases, with 13 bases left in between. The CDR3 is CASSTRTENEKLFF. For the CDR3, the DNA is TGTGCCAGCAGCACGAGGACAGAGAATGAAAAACTGTTTTTT.

The CDR3 sequence: CASSFASRPDTQYF. For the CDR3, the DNA is TGTGCCAGCAGTTTTGCATCCAGGCCAGATACGCAGTATTTT. The chain employs TRBV28 and TRBJ2-3; D is uncertain. Trimming cost V 3 bases and J 4 bases, with 11 bases left between them. Germline CDR1 reads MDHEN; CDR2 reads SYDVKM. The CDR3 runs to 14 residues.

This chain joins TRBV7-2 and TRBJ1-2, with D hard to call. The CDR3 spans 13 residues. The germline V and J ends were trimmed by 1 base and 4 bases, with 7 bases remaining between them. CDR1 SGHTA and CDR2 FQGNSA come from the germline V gene. The CDR3 spells CASSLGQFYGYTF. Here the CDR3 DNA reads TGTGCCAGCAGCTTAGGGCAGTTCTATGGCTACACCTTC. The whole variable domain, filled in from reference TRBV7-2 and TRBJ1-2, reads GAGVSQSPSNKVTEKGKDVELRCDPISGHTALYWYRQSLGQGLEFLIYFQGNSAPDKSGLPSDRFSAERTGGSVSTLTIQRTQQEDSAVYLCASSLGQFYGYTFGSGTRLTVV.

This clone showed up just a few times. V and J are TRBV6-1 and TRBJ2-7, with D possibly matching TRBD1 (6 bases). Germline loops: CDR1 MNHNS, CDR2 SASEGT. The CDR3 covers 13 residues. Trimming left V 5 bases short and J 2 bases short, with 10 bases between. The chain's CDR3 is CASSQGPTYEQYV. The CDR3 nucleotides read TGTGCCAGCAGTCAGGGGCCAACCTACGAGCAGTACGTC.

This chain joins TRBV19 and TRBJ1-2; 8 bases align to TRBD1. Per the germline V gene, CDR1 is LNHDA and CDR2 is SQIVND (reference sequence). The CDR3 runs 13 residues. The trim removed 9 bases at V and 8 bases at J, leaving 11 bases unmatched. The CDR3 loop reads CASAIADRAGYTF. CDR3 coding DNA: TGTGCCAGCGCTATCGCGGACAGGGCGGGCTACACCTTC.

This clone was detected only a few times. This chain connects TRBV27 to TRBJ2-1; 9 bases are shared with TRBD1. The CDR3 totals 14 residues. Germline V gene sequence: CDR1 MNHEY, CDR2 SMNVEV (reference sequence). V gave up 7 bases and J gave up 2 bases; unmatched junction bases: 3. This CDR3 reads CASKGQGTYNEQFF. The CDR3 DNA sequence: TGTGCCAGCAAGGGACAGGGCACCTACAATGAGCAGTTCTTC.

This clone appeared a few times. The V and J genes are TRBV6-1 and TRBJ2-7, with D tentatively TRBD1 (7 bases). The V gene's germline CDR1 is MNHNS and CDR2 SASEGT. Trimming removed 2 bases from V and 6 bases from J, with 11 bases in between. The CDR3 loop spans 13 amino acids. In DNA form, the CDR3 reads TGTGCCAGCAGTGAACAGGGGGGAGGCGAGCAGTACGTC. Amino acids: CASSEQGGGEQYV.

CDR3 sequence reads: CASHPRASGGQETQYF. The DNA for the CDR3 is TGTGCCAGTCATCCGAGGGCCAGCGGGGGGCAAGAGACCCAGTACTTC. The J gene is TRBJ2-5, the V gene TRBV9; 9 bases match TRBD2. CDR3 length: 16 amino acids. Germline V gives CDR1 SGDLS, CDR2 YYNGEE. After removal of 8 bases from V and 2 bases from J, the junction contained 13 bases not matched to a gene.

The gene calls are TRBV21-1 and TRBJ1-1. TRBV21-1 counts as a pseudogene. There are 16 residues in the CDR3. The CDR3 sequence is CASRQYPGTMNTEAFF. The CDR3 DNA reads as TGTGCCAGCAGACAGTACCCGGGAACGATGAACACTGAAGCTTTCTTT.